A single sample is the source of the 15 T cell receptor beta chains below, sequenced in a study of T cells in Graves' hyperthyroidism and ophthalmopathy (dated 2019 in TCRdb). The library was obtained by multiplex PCR. The sequencer was an Illumina HiSeq 2000. TCR beta CDR3 regions were amplified from RNA transcripts. A first-round RT-PCR of the TCR CDR3 used the HTBI primer set with the Qiagen OneStep RT-PCR kit. TCRdb passed the public sequencing reads through fastp at Q25 and MiXCR, retaining productive beta sequences. Records with the same CDR3 protein are collapsed into one entry carrying the most frequent genes and DNA. For this sample the table gives over 700,000 distinct CDR3 sequences, of which around a sixth were detected only once. 16% of the sample rests with the top ten. Input material: blood. These receptors were collected from a woman between 45 and 60 years old with Graves' hyperthyroidism that later progressed to Graves' ophthalmopathy.

J is TRBJ1-5 and V is TRBV6-1, with D possibly matching TRBD1 (6 bases). V was pared by 6 bases and J by 3 bases, with 15 bases between. This CDR3 contains 15 residues. The germline V gene has CDR1 MNHNS and CDR2 SASEGT. CDR3 loop: CASRIPGQNNQPQHF. The CDR3 DNA follows: TGTGCCAGCAGAATTCCGGGACAAAACAATCAGCCCCAGCATTTT.

The rearrangement links TRBV9 to TRBJ1-1, with D possibly matching TRBD1 (6 bases). The germline V and J ends were trimmed by 5 bases and 0 bases, with 17 bases remaining between them. This CDR3 is built from 16 residues. The germline gives CDR1 SGDLS, CDR2 YYNGEE. CDR3: CASRAPGAGMNTEAFF. The DNA of the CDR3 is TGTGCCAGCAGGGCCCCGGGGGCCGGGATGAACACTGAAGCTTTCTTT.

This clonotype was detected ten times or more. The genes are TRBV7-9 and TRBJ2-1; 7 bases fit TRBD1. J lost 8 bases, V lost 4 bases, and 17 bases had no gene match. The CDR3 runs 17 residues. Germline CDR1 is SEHNR and CDR2 is FQNEAQ (reference sequence). CDR3 residues: CASSSRGGQWLVDEQFF. The CDR3 DNA sequence: TGTGCCAGCAGCTCCAGAGGGGGACAGTGGTTAGTGGATGAGCAGTTCTTC.

Ten or more counts support this clonotype. The chain combines TRBV5-8 with TRBJ1-2; 9 bases are shared with TRBD1. The CDR3 has 16 amino acids. The J segment lost 4 bases and the V segment lost 4 bases, leaving 11 bases of the junction unmatched. Germline CDR1 and CDR2: SGHTS and YDEGEE. The CDR3, as DNA: TGTGCCAGCAGCCCGCCCGGACAGGGGTGGTTCTATGGCTACACCTTC. This translates into CASSPPGQGWFYGYTF.

This clonotype was seen repeatedly, ten times or more. J is TRBJ2-2 and V is TRBV3-1; D not certain. The CDR3 covers 15 residues. V was trimmed by 0 bases and J by 13 bases, leaving 18 bases between them. The germline CDR1 and CDR2 sequences are LGHDT and YNNKEL (reference sequence). The CDR3 spells CASSQDSVRAGRLFF. The CDR3 bases are TGTGCCAGCAGCCAAGATTCGGTTAGGGCTGGTCGGCTGTTTTTT.

The V call is TRBV27, the J call TRBJ1-5, with D unclear. The length of the CDR3 is 15 residues. Germline CDR1 is MNHEY and CDR2 is SMNVEV (reference sequence). Trimming stripped 6 bases from V and 5 bases from J, with 17 bases between. CDR3 DNA: TGTGCCAGCAGCCCGGGATACGTGGTGGATCAGCCCCAGCATTTT. Protein: CASSPGYVVDQPQHF.

Many counts were recorded for this clonotype. This rearrangement joins TRBV2 to TRBJ1-5; TRBD1 matches at 10 bases. Germline values: CDR1 SNHLY, CDR2 FYNNEI. The CDR3 is 14 amino acids. After removal of 5 bases from V and 8 bases from J, the junction contained 6 bases not matched to a gene. In DNA, the CDR3 is TGTGCCAGCAGTATGGGACAGGGGACGAAGCCCCAGCATTTT. Translating it yields CASSMGQGTKPQHF.

In its sample, this clonotype was seen many times. This chain connects TRBV30 to TRBJ2-2; possible D gene TRBD2, 5 bases. There are 15 residues in the CDR3. Per the germline V gene, CDR1 is GTSNPN and CDR2 is SVGIG (reference sequence). V lost 4 bases, J lost 1 base, and 13 bases lay in between. This CDR3 is CAWNGGAGNTGELFF. The CDR3 bases are TGTGCCTGGAACGGAGGTGCGGGGAACACCGGGGAGCTGTTTTTT.

This clonotype was seen a handful of times. Compared with germline, one end of the junction differs, possibly owing to a read error. V gene TRBV5-6 combines with J gene TRBJ2-3; 15 positions match TRBD2. Germline V gene sequence: CDR1 SGHDT, CDR2 YYEEEE. The CDR3 spans 15 residues. The CDR3 region has the DNA TGTGCTAGCAGCCCGGGACTAGCGGGGGGAAATACGCAGTATTTT. Protein sequence: CASSPGLAGGNTQYF.

CDR3 nucleotide sequence: TGTGCCATCAGTGAGTCGGGAGGGGGGGCCTCCCCCACAGATACGCAGTATTTT. Translation gives CAISESGGGASPTDTQYF. V usage is TRBV10-3 and J usage is TRBJ2-3; perhaps TRBD2 as D (7 bases). V was clipped by 0 bases and J by 2 bases, with 18 bases between them. The CDR3 has 18 residues. Per germline, CDR1 ENHRY and CDR2 SYGVKD.

This chain uses TRBV2 with TRBJ1-5; D unresolved. CDR3 length: 14 residues. Germline CDR1 and CDR2: SNHLY and FYNNEI. V lost 8 bases, J lost 1 base, and 12 bases lay in between. Here the CDR3 DNA reads TGTGCCAGCTCCCGGGTGTCGAGCAATCAGCCCCAGCATTTT. It specifies CASSRVSSNQPQHF.

The CDR3 nucleotides are TGTGCCAGCATTGTGGTCGGTAATTCACCCCTCCACTTT. Protein sequence: CASIVVGNSPLHF. V usage is TRBV2 and J usage is TRBJ1-6, with unresolved D. Germline V gene lookup returns CDR1 SNHLY and CDR2 FYNNEI. The CDR3 extends over 13 amino acids. Trimming left V 7 bases short and J 6 bases short, with 10 bases between.

This clonotype was counted ten times or more. The chain carries TRBV7-6 and TRBJ1-5; TRBD1 is a possible D gene (5 bases). The CDR3 runs to 15 residues. V dropped 1 base and J dropped 1 base, with 8 bases sitting between them. Germline V CDR1 and CDR2: SGHVS, FNYEAQ. The DNA for the CDR3 is TGTGCCAGCAGCTTAGAGGAGGGGAGCAATCAGCCCCAGCATTTT. It translates to CASSLEEGSNQPQHF.

At least ten counts were recorded for this clonotype. CDR3 sequence reads: CASSSRLAGDNEQFF. In DNA form, the CDR3 reads TGTGCCAGCAGCTCCAGACTAGCGGGGGACAATGAGCAGTTCTTC. V usage is TRBV7-2 and J usage is TRBJ2-1; 12 bases agree with TRBD2. Per germline, CDR1 SGHTA and CDR2 FQGNSA. V was clipped by 4 bases and J by 5 bases; unmatched bases: 3. The CDR3 has 15 residues.

The genes are TRBV4-2 and TRBJ1-1, with 7 bases aligning to TRBD1. V dropped 3 bases and J dropped 1; count of bases not matched to a gene: 8. Germline CDR1 is LGHNA and CDR2 is YNFKEQ. The length of the CDR3 is 16 residues. The CDR3 here is CASSHNRGAQNTEAFF. The CDR3 DNA reads as TGTGCCAGCAGCCACAACAGGGGTGCACAGAACACTGAAGCTTTCTTT.